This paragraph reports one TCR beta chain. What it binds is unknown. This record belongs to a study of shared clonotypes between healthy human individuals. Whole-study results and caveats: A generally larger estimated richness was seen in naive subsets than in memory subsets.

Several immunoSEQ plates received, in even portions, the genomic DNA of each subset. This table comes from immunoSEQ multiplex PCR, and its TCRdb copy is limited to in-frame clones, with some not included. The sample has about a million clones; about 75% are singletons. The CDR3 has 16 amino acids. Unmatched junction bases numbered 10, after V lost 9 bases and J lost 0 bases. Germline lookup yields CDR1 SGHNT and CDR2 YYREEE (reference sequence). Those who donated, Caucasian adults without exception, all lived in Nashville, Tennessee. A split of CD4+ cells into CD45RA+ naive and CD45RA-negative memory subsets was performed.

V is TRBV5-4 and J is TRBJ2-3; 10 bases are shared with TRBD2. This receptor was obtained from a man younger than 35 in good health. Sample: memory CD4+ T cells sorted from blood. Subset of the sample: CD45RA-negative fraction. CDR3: CATHWSTSGSTDTQYF. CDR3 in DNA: TGTGCCACCCATTGGTCGACTAGCGGGAGCACAGATACGCAGTATTTT.